Presented here are 24 T cell receptor beta chains from one specimen sequenced in a study of blood T cells in healthy people across ages. A second roughly 6 to 11 cycle PCR used barcoded and J-beta primers. Via MiXCR, TCRdb re-called the 5' RACE reads, giving one row per CDR3 protein. The sample gives under 800,000 distinct CDR3 sequences, roughly 21% of which show up once; 3.5% to 4% is in the top ten. Material: blood. The source is a man between 65 and 80 years old in good health.

The chain is built from TRBV5-4 and TRBJ2-7, with 9 bases identical to TRBD1. Germline V CDR1 and CDR2: SGHNT, YYREEE (reference sequence). The CDR3 has 15 amino acids. The V gene end was trimmed by 4 bases and the J gene end by 0 bases; junction bases not matched to a gene: 5. CDR3 protein: CASSPGTGNSYEQYF. CDR3 nucleotide sequence: TGTGCCAGCAGCCCCGGGACAGGGAACTCCTACGAGCAGTACTTC.

There are a few counts of this clonotype. The rearrangement joins TRBV6-6 to TRBJ2-5; D call uncertain. Germline loops: CDR1 MNHNY, CDR2 SVGAGI (reference sequence). The CDR3 consists of 12 residues. Trimming stripped 5 bases from V and 1 base from J, with 5 bases between. CDR3 nucleotides: TGTGCCAGCAGTATTAGCCAAGAGACCCAGTACTTC. This translates into CASSISQETQYF.

The rearrangement joins TRBV29-1 to TRBJ1-1; D perhaps matches TRBD1 (5 bases). The CDR3 runs to 12 residues. Between the trimmed V and J ends, which lost 5 bases and 1 base, there was a span of 8 bases. Germline V CDR1 and CDR2: SQVTM, ANQGSEA. This CDR3 is CSVSGRNTEAFF. CDR3 nucleotide sequence: TGCAGCGTTTCGGGACGGAACACTGAAGCTTTCTTT.

Many counts were recorded for this clonotype. The rearrangement links TRBV5-1 to TRBJ1-2, with 7 bases that match TRBD1. CDR3 length: 17 amino acids. Trimming took 1 base from V and 7 from J; bases not matched to a gene: 16. Per germline, CDR1 SGHRS and CDR2 YFSETQ. This CDR3 reads CASSLNPGLTGKSGYTF. In nucleotides, the CDR3 is TGCGCCAGCAGCTTGAACCCAGGATTGACAGGGAAAAGTGGCTACACCTTC.

The gene calls are TRBV10-3 and TRBJ1-4; a weak D match, TRBD1 (5 bases). The CDR3 has 15 amino acids. Germline CDR1 ENHRY, CDR2 SYGVKD. Between the trimmed V and J ends, which lost 6 bases and 3 bases, there was a span of 14 bases. CDR3 sequence (DNA): TGTGCCATCAGAGACAGCGGGGCGGCTAATGAAAAACTGTTTTTT. It is translated as CAIRDSGAANEKLFF.

The V and J genes are TRBV7-2 and TRBJ1-6; D not resolved. CDR1 SGHTA and CDR2 FQGNSA come from the germline V gene. The V end lost 3 bases, the J end lost 5 bases, and 2 bases lay between the germline ends. The CDR3 is 12 residues long. As DNA, the CDR3 is TGTGCCAGCAGCTTTAATAATTCACCCCTCCACTTT. This encodes CASSFNNSPLHF. The variable domain in full, with the rest retrieved from reference TRBV7-2 and TRBJ1-6, is GAGVSQSPSNKVTEKGKDVELRCDPISGHTALYWYRQSLGQGLEFLIYFQGNSAPDKSGLPSDRFSAERTGGSVSTLTIQRTQQEDSAVYLCASSFNNSPLHFGNGTRLTVT.

This clonotype has just a few counts. The CDR3 DNA is TGTGCCAGCAGACCCGACCAGTTGGTAGAGCAGTACTTC. Translating it yields CASRPDQLVEQYF. V gene TRBV6-5 combines with J gene TRBJ2-5; D uncertain. The CDR3 is 13 residues long. Germline CDR1 is MNHEY and CDR2 is SVGAGI. V lost 6 bases and J 11 bases, leaving 19 bases between the germline ends.

V and J are TRBV20-1 and TRBJ2-5, with TRBD1 matching 9 bases. TRBJ2-7 matches the DNA end more closely, so the J call is doubtful. The CDR3 contains 14 residues. Germline V gene data show CDR1 as DFQATT and CDR2 as SNEGSKA (reference sequence). The CDR3 nucleotides read TGCAGTGCCATACCGGGACAGGGTAGATACGAGCAGTACTTC. Residues: CSAIPGQGRYEQYF.

The gene calls are TRBV29-1 and TRBJ2-3; possible D gene TRBD2, 6 bases. Trimming took 3 bases from V and 8 from J, leaving 6 bases between them. Per the germline V gene, CDR1 is SQVTM and CDR2 is ANQGSEA. The CDR3 has 10 residues. As DNA, the CDR3 is TGCAGCGTTGAGGGGGGTACGCAGTATTTT. Amino acids: CSVEGGTQYF.

The gene calls are TRBV27 and TRBJ2-6; D call uncertain. The CDR3 length is 18 residues. The germline V gene has CDR1 MNHEY and CDR2 SMNVEV (reference sequence). Trimming took 5 bases from V and 1 from J, leaving 18 bases between them. CDR3 nucleotide sequence: TGTGCCAGCAGTCCTCCCCCCGGACGAAATTCTGGGGCCAACGTCCTGACTTTC. It codes for CASSPPPGRNSGANVLTF.

As for this clonotype: An end of the junction does not agree with germline; a read error may underlie this. The CDR3, as DNA: TGTGTCAGCAGTGCGACGGAGTACCAAGAGACCCAGTACTTC. It translates to CVSSATEYQETQYF. The chain combines TRBV12-3 or TRBV12-4 with TRBJ2-5; D is undetermined. The length of the CDR3 is 14 residues.

This clonotype was found many times. The CDR3 region has the DNA TGCGCCAGCAGCTTTCGGGGGGACAACAATGAGCAGTTCTTC. The encoded protein is CASSFRGDNNEQFF. The chain has TRBV5-1 and TRBJ2-1, with a possible D match to TRBD2 (7 bases). Trimming pared 2 bases from V and 5 bases from J, leaving 11 bases between. The germline V gene has CDR1 SGHRS and CDR2 YFSETQ. This CDR3 comprises 14 residues. The whole variable domain, filled in from reference TRBV5-1 and TRBJ2-1, reads KAGVTQTPRYLIKTRGQQVTLSCSPISGHRSVSWYQQTPGQGLQFLFEYFSETQRNKGNFPGRFSGRQFSNSRSEMNVSTLELGDSALYLCASSFRGDNNEQFFGPGTRLTVL.

This clonotype was seen repeatedly, ten times or more. The chain uses TRBV20-1 and TRBJ1-4; perhaps TRBD1 as D (6 bases). Germline CDR1 DFQATT, CDR2 SNEGSKA (reference sequence). There are 13 residues in the CDR3. Trimming pared 5 bases from V and 8 bases from J, leaving 15 bases between. The CDR3 loop reads CSAQTGRNEKLFF. CDR3 in DNA: TGCAGTGCTCAGACAGGCAGGAACGAAAAACTGTTTTTT.

This clonotype has only a few counts. The chain has TRBV14 and TRBJ1-1, with 8 bases matching TRBD1. V lost 0 bases, J lost 9 bases, and 6 bases stayed unmatched. This CDR3 is 14 amino acids long. Germline lookup yields CDR1 SGHDN and CDR2 FVKESK. For the CDR3, the DNA is TGTGCCAGCAGCCAAGAGGTGGCCAGGGGGCAAGCTTTCTTT. As protein: CASSQEVARGQAFF.

Notes on this clonotype: Its ends do not fully match the called genes, so a read error is possible. The V gene is TRBV29-1, the J gene TRBJ2-3, with a weak D call TRBD1 (6 bases). The CDR3 is 14 amino acids. Germline lookup yields CDR1 SQVTM and CDR2 ANQGSEA. CDR3 in amino acids: CSVLDGTRTDTRYF. CDR3 bases: TGCAGCGTTTTAGACGGAACGCGGACAGATACGCGGTATTTT.

J is TRBJ2-5 and V is TRBV20-1; D remains ambiguous. The CDR3 runs to 12 residues. V was pared by 2 bases and J by 4 bases, with 8 bases between. Germline lookup yields CDR1 DFQATT and CDR2 SNEGSKA (reference sequence). CDR3: CSARLPGETQYF. CDR3 coding DNA: TGCAGTGCTAGACTACCTGGAGAGACCCAGTACTTC.

This clonotype was counted between two and nine times. The chain uses TRBV29-1 and TRBJ2-5; D ambiguous. V shed 6 bases and J shed 0 bases, with 5 bases lying between them. The CDR3 runs to 11 residues. Germline V CDR1 and CDR2: SQVTM, ANQGSEA. This CDR3 is CSVVYQETQYF. The CDR3 bases are TGCAGCGTCGTGTACCAAGAGACCCAGTACTTC.

In its sample, this clonotype was seen a few times. J is TRBJ1-5 and V is TRBV20-1; 9 bases are a match to TRBD1. Germline V CDR1 and CDR2: DFQATT, SNEGSKA (reference sequence). Germline trimming cut 6 bases from V and 4 bases from J; bases unmatched to any gene: 7. CDR3 length: 14 amino acids. The CDR3 coding sequence is TGCAGTGCACGACAGGGGGTATGGAATCAGCCCCAGCATTTT. Amino acid sequence: CSARQGVWNQPQHF.

The chain employs TRBV2 and TRBJ2-2; possibly TRBD2 for D (6 bases). V lost 2 bases, J lost 5 bases, and 12 bases lay in between. The germline gives CDR1 SNHLY, CDR2 FYNNEI. This CDR3 is built from 15 residues. The CDR3 loop reads CASSEWRLETGELFF. The CDR3 DNA is TGTGCCAGCAGTGAATGGAGACTAGAAACCGGGGAGCTGTTTTTT.

A few counts support this clonotype. The gene calls are TRBV6-2 or TRBV6-3 and TRBJ1-4, with unresolved D. Germline-derived CDR1 and CDR2 are MNHEY and SVGEGT. The ends were cut back, 7 bases at V and 3 bases at J, with 12 bases in the middle. There are 14 residues in the CDR3. In DNA, the CDR3 is TGTGCCAGCAAAAACGGACCGTCTAATGAAAAACTGTTTTTT. It specifies CASKNGPSNEKLFF.

The chain combines TRBV20-1 with TRBJ2-1; D is undetermined. The CDR3 has 15 amino acids. Trimming removed 8 bases from V and 0 bases from J, with 17 bases in between. CDR1 and CDR2 from the germline V gene are DFQATT and SNEGSKA (reference sequence). The CDR3 region has the DNA TGCAGTACCCCCTCGCGGATTAGCTCCTACAATGAGCAGTTCTTC. Translated, it gives CSTPSRISSYNEQFF.

The chain joins TRBV28 to TRBJ2-5; 8 positions match TRBD2. In germline, CDR1 is MDHEN, CDR2 SYDVKM. The CDR3 totals 14 residues. V shed 6 bases and J 3 bases; nucleotides not matched to a gene: 6. CDR3 loop: CASSLSGGKETQYF. The CDR3 coding sequence is TGTGCCAGCAGCCTCTCGGGGGGGAAAGAGACCCAGTACTTC.

The rearrangement links TRBV7-6 to TRBJ1-2; 11 positions agree with TRBD1. The ends lost 5 bases at V and 7 bases at J; junction bases unmatched: 6. CDR3 length: 14 amino acids. Germline assignment: CDR1 SGHVS and CDR2 FNYEAQ. The CDR3 spells CASSLGQGAAGYTF. CDR3 nucleotide sequence: TGTGCCAGCAGCCTCGGACAGGGGGCGGCTGGCTACACCTTC.

The chain uses TRBV20-1 and TRBJ2-5; the match to TRBD2 covers 8 bases. Germline CDR1 reads DFQATT; CDR2 reads SNEGSKA (reference sequence). This CDR3 has 12 residues. The V segment lost 3 bases and the J segment 5 bases; nucleotides outside the gene matches: 2. In nucleotides, the CDR3 is TGCAGTGCTAGCGGGAGGGACGAGACCCAGTACTTC. It specifies CSASGRDETQYF.